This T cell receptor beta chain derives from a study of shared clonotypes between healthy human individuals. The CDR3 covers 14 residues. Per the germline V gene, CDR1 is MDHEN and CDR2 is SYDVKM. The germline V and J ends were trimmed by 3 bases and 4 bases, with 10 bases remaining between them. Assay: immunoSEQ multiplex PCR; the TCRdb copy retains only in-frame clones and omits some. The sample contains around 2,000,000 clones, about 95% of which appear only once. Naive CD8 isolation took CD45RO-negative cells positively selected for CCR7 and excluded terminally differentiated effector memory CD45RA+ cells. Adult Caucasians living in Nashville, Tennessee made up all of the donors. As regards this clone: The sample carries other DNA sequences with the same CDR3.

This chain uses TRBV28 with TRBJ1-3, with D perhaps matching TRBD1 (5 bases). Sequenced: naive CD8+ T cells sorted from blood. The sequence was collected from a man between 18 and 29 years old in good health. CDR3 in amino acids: CASSLGGSGNTIYF. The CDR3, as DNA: TGTGCCAGCAGTTTGGGGGGATCCGGAAACACCATATATTTT.